The source of this T cell receptor (beta chain) is a study of T cells after yellow fever vaccination. TCRdb ran MiXCR on the 5' RACE reads and lists one entry per CDR3 protein. The sample holds about 310,000 distinct CDR3 sequences, roughly 3.5% seen once. V was cut by 2 bases and J by 3 bases, with 14 bases left in between. The CDR3 spans 16 residues. Germline V CDR1 and CDR2: LGHNA, YSLEER. The source material was PBMCs, sampled on the day of the yellow fever booster vaccination. The origin of this receptor is a man aged 18 to 30 who received the YFV17D yellow fever vaccine. This sequence joins TRBV4-3 and TRBJ2-4; D is perhaps TRBD1 (6 bases). This chain's CDR3 is CASSQIAAGVKNIQYF. The CDR3 nucleotides are TGCGCCAGCAGCCAAATAGCCGCAGGGGTCAAAAACATTCAGTACTTC.